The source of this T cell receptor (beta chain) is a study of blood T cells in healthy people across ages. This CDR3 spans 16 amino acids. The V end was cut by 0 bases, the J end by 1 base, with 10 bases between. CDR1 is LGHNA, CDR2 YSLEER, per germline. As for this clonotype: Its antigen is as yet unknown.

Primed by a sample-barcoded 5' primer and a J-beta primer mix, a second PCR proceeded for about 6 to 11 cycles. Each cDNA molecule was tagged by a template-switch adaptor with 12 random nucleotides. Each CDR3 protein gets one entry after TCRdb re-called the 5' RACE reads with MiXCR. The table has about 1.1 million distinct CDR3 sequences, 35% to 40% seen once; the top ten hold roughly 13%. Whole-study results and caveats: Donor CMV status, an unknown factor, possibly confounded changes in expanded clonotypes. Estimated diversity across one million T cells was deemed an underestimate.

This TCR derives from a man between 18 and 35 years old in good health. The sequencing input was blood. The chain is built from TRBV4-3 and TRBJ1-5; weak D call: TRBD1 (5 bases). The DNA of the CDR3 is TGCGCCAGCAGCCAAGAGGGACCAGGGAGCAATCAGCCCCAGCATTTT. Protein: CASSQEGPGSNQPQHF.